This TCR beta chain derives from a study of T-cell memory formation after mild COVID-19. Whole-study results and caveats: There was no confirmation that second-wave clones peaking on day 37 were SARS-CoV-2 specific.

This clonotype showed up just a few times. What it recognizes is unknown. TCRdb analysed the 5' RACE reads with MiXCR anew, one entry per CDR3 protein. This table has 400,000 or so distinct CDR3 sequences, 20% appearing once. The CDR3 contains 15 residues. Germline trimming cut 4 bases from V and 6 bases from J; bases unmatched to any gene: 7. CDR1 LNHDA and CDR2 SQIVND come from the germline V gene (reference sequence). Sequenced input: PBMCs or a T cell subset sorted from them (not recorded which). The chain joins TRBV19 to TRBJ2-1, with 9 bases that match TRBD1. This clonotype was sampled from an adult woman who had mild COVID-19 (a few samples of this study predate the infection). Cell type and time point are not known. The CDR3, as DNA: TGTGCCAGTAGTAACCGGGACAGGGTTGGCAATGAGCAGTTCTTC. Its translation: CASSNRDRVGNEQFF.